A single sample is the source of the 2 T cell receptor beta chains below, sequenced in a study of beta chain features in type 1 diabetes. The study reverse transcribed the entire isolated RNA, so it sequenced expressed TCRB transcripts. Only in-frame clones appear in the TCRdb table, and some are missing; sequencing was by immunoSEQ multiplex PCR. Of 850,000 to 900,000 clones in the sample, roughly 16% were seen once. Sample: naive CD4+ T cells from blood. These receptors all come from a woman in her late teens or twenties in good health.

J is TRBJ2-6 and V is TRBV9; D is unresolved. The germline V gene has CDR1 SGDLS and CDR2 YYNGEE. The CDR3 has 14 residues. The V and J ends lost 4 bases and 1 base respectively, with 6 bases between them. CDR3 amino acids: CASSSSSGANVLTF. CDR3 in DNA: TGTGCCAGCAGCTCCAGTTCTGGGGCCAACGTCCTGACTTTC.

The genes are TRBV14 and TRBJ2-7; 14 bases fit TRBD2. The CDR3 contains 18 residues. Germline V gene sequence: CDR1 SGHDN, CDR2 FVKESK. After removal of 2 bases from V and 2 bases from J, the junction contained 8 bases not matched to a gene. CDR3 sequence reads: CASSQPGTSGRRAYEQYF. As DNA, the CDR3 is TGTGCCAGCAGCCAACCAGGGACTAGCGGGAGAAGGGCCTACGAGCAGTACTTC.